The entry that follows covers one TCR beta chain sequence. This CDR3 spans 12 amino acids. V was shortened by 4 bases and J by 5 bases, with 9 bases between the two germline ends. Germline CDR1 DFQATT, CDR2 SNEGSKA (reference sequence). It was with a sample-barcoded 5' primer and a J-beta primer mix that a second PCR of roughly 7 to 12 cycles was run. TCRdb processed the 5' RACE reads anew with MiXCR; each CDR3 protein has one entry. The sample contains 600,000 or so distinct CDR3 sequences, around 31% of which appear only once. This specimen belongs to a study of blood T cells in healthy people across ages. The individuals who served as donors were healthy Caucasians living in Russia, aged about 6 to 95. Total RNA amounts of at least 6 micrograms were extracted per sample.

The sequenced sample consisted of blood. This rearrangement joins TRBV20-1 to TRBJ2-1; the D is unclear. The clonotype originates from a woman older than 75 in good health. The CDR3 bases are TGCAGTGCTACACATAGAAACAATGAGCAGTTCTTC. Translating it yields CSATHRNNEQFF.